This entry lists 9 T cell receptor beta chains sequenced from one sample in a study of T-cell reconstitution after alpha-beta-depleted transplantation in children. Unique molecular identifiers were used in preparing the TCRbeta library. TCRdb reprocessed the PCR reads via MiXCR and lists one record per CDR3 protein. The sample lists 200,000 to 250,000 distinct CDR3 sequences; roughly 7.7% were seen once. The material was PBMCs, mostly from graft donor cells, obtained 180 days after TCRalphabeta/CD19-depleted stem cell transplant. These receptors originate from a male patient between 10 and 17 years old who had a stem cell transplant for acute lymphoblastic leukemia, so the T cells may come from the graft donor.

The table lists this clonotype with many counts. This rearrangement joins TRBV27 to TRBJ1-1; D unresolved. Germline values: CDR1 MNHEY, CDR2 SMNVEV (reference sequence). The CDR3 is 15 amino acids. V lost 0 bases, J lost 3 bases, and 11 bases lay in between. The chain's CDR3 is CASSLSLVRDTEAFF. In DNA form, the CDR3 reads TGTGCCAGCAGTTTATCTCTCGTTCGTGACACTGAAGCTTTCTTT.

This clonotype was detected many times. The chain combines TRBV20-1 with TRBJ2-7; no firm D call. The CDR3 is made up of 12 amino acids. Per the germline V gene, CDR1 is DFQATT and CDR2 is SNEGSKA (reference sequence). Trimming left V 2 bases short and J 3 bases short, with 8 bases between. The CDR3 reads CSARRSSYEQYF. The CDR3 bases are TGCAGTGCTAGACGGAGCAGCTACGAGCAGTACTTC.

This clonotype was recorded at least ten times. V gene TRBV11-1 combines with J gene TRBJ1-1; D perhaps matches TRBD1 (5 bases). Trimming took off 5 bases at V and 3 bases at J, with 16 bases between the two ends. The CDR3 is 15 residues long. Looked up from germline, CDR1 is SGHAT and CDR2 is FQDESV (reference sequence). Here the CDR3 DNA reads TGTGCCAGCAGCCCTCTGATTGGGGGTGACACTGAAGCTTTCTTT. It encodes CASSPLIGGDTEAFF.

This clonotype came up a few times. The chain recombines TRBV7-2 with TRBJ1-6, with TRBD1 identical over 9 bases. The J segment lost 7 bases and the V segment lost 4 bases, leaving 5 bases of the junction unmatched. The CDR3 length is 15 residues. CDR1 is SGHTA and CDR2 is FQGNSA in the germline V gene. The CDR3 protein is CASSWDRVENSPLHF. DNA of the CDR3: TGTGCCAGCAGCTGGGACAGGGTAGAAAATTCACCCCTCCACTTT.

Concerning this clonotype itself: A much larger clone lies a single base off, so this may be a read error. The CDR3 coding sequence is TGTGCCAGCAGCGCCTTGGACAGGCAAAATGAAAAACTGTTTTTT. It codes for CASSALDRQNEKLFF. This rearrangement joins TRBV4-2 to TRBJ1-4, with TRBD1 identical over 7 bases. Losses at the gene ends were 5 bases for V and 5 bases for J; bases not matched to a gene: 8. The CDR3 has 15 residues. Germline CDR1 and CDR2: LGHNA and YNFKEQ.

This clonotype was observed at least ten times. CDR3 protein: CASSYTGGGGTQYF. In DNA, the CDR3 is TGTGCCAGCAGTTACACAGGGGGCGGTGGGACCCAGTACTTC. The chain is built from TRBV6-5 and TRBJ2-5; 9 nucleotides match TRBD1. Germline V gene sequence: CDR1 MNHEY, CDR2 SVGAGI. The CDR3 extends over 14 amino acids. V trimming: 2 bases; J trimming: 7 bases; junction bases outside the gene matches: 5.

The CDR3 spells CASSLKSGKPGTAETQYF. The CDR3 nucleotides are TGCGCCAGCAGCCTAAAAAGTGGCAAACCAGGGACAGCGGAGACCCAGTACTTC. This chain uses TRBV4-1 with TRBJ2-5; 7 nucleotides agree with TRBD1. This CDR3 contains 18 residues. Germline values: CDR1 MGHRA, CDR2 YSYEKL. V trimming: 4 bases; J trimming: 5 bases; junction bases outside the gene matches: 19.

This clonotype has just a few counts. At one of its ends the junction is not consistent with the germline gene, which may arise from a read error. The rearrangement uses TRBV5-6 and TRBJ2-1, with TRBD2 as a possible D gene (7 bases). The germline CDR1 and CDR2 sequences are SGHDT and YYEEEE. CDR3 length: 16 residues. The CDR3 DNA reads as TGTGCCAGCAGCTTGGGGGGCGGGGGCAGTACGAATGGGCAGTTCTTC. It yields the protein CASSLGGGGSTNGQFF. Full variable domain (outside the CDR3, taken from reference TRBV5-6 and TRBJ2-1): DAGVTQSPTHLIKTRGQQVTLRCSPKSGHDTVSWYQQALGQGPQFIFQYYEEEERQRGNFPDRFSGHQFPNYSSELNVNALLLGDSALYLCASSLGGGGSTNGQFFGPGTRLTVL.

This clonotype was detected many times. The CDR3 DNA reads as TGTGCCAGCTCGGACAGGACCGTAGAAGCTTTCTTT. Translated: CASSDRTVEAFF. This chain links TRBV27 with TRBJ1-1; 7 bases line up with TRBD1. Per germline, CDR1 MNHEY and CDR2 SMNVEV (reference sequence). The CDR3 has 12 residues. V lost 8 bases and J lost 8; bases outside the gene matches: 8.